This note documents a single T cell receptor beta chain sequence. Antigen specificity is unknown. Amplification targeted the TCR beta CDR3 regions, with RNA transcripts as the source material. RT-PCR was first run with HTBI primers, then multiplex PCR in a second round. One entry per CDR3 protein, called by TCRdb with MiXCR from the multiplex PCR reads. This sample has about 740,000 distinct CDR3 sequences, with 35% to 50% found just once. These data come from a study of Graves' ophthalmopathy and Graves' hyperthyroidism. Study summary: Investigators collected peripheral blood at initial diagnosis, before any treatment was given. Study findings and constraints: A model of 13 signatures distinguished ophthalmopathy from stable hyperthyroidism at around 91% sensitivity and roughly 81% specificity.

The CDR3 runs 13 residues. V was pared by 6 bases and J by 2 bases, with 7 bases between. PBMCs were isolated from an approximately 10 ml sample of fresh peripheral blood. The gene calls are TRBV12-3 or TRBV12-4 and TRBJ1-4, with D possibly matching TRBD1 (5 bases). Sequencing was done on a sample of peripheral blood. The receptor was isolated from an adult man with Graves' ophthalmopathy. The CDR3 DNA sequence: TGTGCCAGCAGCAAGGGGACTAATGAAAAACTGTTTTTT. It specifies CASSKGTNEKLFF.